This T cell receptor beta chain was sequenced during a study of radiotherapy plus CTLA-4 blockade in lung cancer. In the study overall: For about 18% of patients, objective responses occurred, and around 31% had disease control.

Germline CDR1 is SGHRS and CDR2 is YFSETQ. The V end was cut by 3 bases, the J end by 5 bases, with 9 bases between. This CDR3 spans 14 amino acids. Focal radiation was given together with CTLA-4 blockade (ipilimumab) to patients with chemo-refractory metastatic non-small-cell lung cancer. TCRdb's table, derived via immunoSEQ multiplex PCR, lists solely in-frame clones and lacks some. Among roughly 120,000 clones listed, roughly four fifths were seen once. Of note for this clone: Its specificity is not known.

Notes on the study in general: After radiotherapy and ipilimumab, tumor-derived clones expanded in peripheral blood.

Sequencing was performed on peripheral blood, taken from a patient treated with radiotherapy plus ipilimumab. The TCR was taken from a human donor with non-small cell lung cancer that progressed on radiotherapy plus ipilimumab. Some clones in this sample may be carry-over from other donors' samples. The chain is built from TRBV5-1 and TRBJ1-6, with D uncertain. CDR3: CASSSGVHNSPLHF. CDR3 DNA sequence: TGCGCCAGCAGCTCAGGCGTACATAATTCACCCCTCCACTTT.